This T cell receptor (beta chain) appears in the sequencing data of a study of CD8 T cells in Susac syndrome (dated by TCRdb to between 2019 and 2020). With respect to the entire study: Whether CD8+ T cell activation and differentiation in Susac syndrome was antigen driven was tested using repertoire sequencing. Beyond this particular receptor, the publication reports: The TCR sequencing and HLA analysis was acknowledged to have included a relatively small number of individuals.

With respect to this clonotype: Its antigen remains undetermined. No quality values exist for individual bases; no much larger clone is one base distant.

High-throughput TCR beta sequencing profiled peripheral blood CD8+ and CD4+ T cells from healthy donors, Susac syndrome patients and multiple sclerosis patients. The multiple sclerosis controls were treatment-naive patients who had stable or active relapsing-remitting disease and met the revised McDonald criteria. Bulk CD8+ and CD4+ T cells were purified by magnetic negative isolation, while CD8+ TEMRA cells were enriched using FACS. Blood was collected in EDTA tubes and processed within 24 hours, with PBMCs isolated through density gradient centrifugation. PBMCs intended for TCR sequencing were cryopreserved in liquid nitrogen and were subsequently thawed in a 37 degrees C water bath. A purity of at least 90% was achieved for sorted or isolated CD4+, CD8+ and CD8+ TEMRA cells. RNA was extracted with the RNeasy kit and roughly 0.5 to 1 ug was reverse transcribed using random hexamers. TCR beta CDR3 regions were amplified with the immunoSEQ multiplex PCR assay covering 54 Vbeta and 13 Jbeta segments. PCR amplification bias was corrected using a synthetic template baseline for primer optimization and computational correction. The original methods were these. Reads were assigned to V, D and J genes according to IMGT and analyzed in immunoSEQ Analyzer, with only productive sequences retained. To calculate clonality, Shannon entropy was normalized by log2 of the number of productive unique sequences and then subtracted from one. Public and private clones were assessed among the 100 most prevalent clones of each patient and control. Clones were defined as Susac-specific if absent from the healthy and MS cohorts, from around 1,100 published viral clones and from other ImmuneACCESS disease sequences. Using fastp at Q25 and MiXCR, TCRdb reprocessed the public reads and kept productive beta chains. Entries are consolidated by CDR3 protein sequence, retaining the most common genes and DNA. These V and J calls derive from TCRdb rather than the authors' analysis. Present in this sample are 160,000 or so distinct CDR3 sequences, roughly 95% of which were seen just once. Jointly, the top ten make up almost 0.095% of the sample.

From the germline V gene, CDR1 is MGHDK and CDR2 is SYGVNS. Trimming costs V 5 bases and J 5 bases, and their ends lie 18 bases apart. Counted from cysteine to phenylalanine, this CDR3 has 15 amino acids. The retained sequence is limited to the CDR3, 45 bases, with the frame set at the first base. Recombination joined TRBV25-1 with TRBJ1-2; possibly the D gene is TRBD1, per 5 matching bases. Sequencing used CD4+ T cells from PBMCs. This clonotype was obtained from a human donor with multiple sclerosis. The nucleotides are TGTGCCAGCAGTCCCACGGGGGGGTTACGATATGGCTACACCTTC. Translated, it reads CASSPTGGLRYGYTF.